This TCR beta chain was observed in a study of T cell changes during pregnancy in multiple sclerosis. Germline CDR1 is SQVTM and CDR2 is ANQGSEA. Trimming pared 0 bases from V and 8 bases from J, leaving 13 bases between. CDR3 length equals 13 residues. Produced via immunoSEQ multiplex PCR; TCRdb's table is partial and in-frame only. The sample carries 45,000 or so clones, just over 90% recorded once. The receptor was isolated from a female donor with multiple sclerosis, enrolled in a pregnancy study. What was sequenced was PBMCs (not recorded whether the cells were cultured). The chain carries TRBV29-1 and TRBJ1-2; D gene uncertain. CDR3 nucleotide sequence: TGCAGCGTTGAAGATCTGGGAATGAGGGGCTACACCTTC. This codes for CSVEDLGMRGYTF.